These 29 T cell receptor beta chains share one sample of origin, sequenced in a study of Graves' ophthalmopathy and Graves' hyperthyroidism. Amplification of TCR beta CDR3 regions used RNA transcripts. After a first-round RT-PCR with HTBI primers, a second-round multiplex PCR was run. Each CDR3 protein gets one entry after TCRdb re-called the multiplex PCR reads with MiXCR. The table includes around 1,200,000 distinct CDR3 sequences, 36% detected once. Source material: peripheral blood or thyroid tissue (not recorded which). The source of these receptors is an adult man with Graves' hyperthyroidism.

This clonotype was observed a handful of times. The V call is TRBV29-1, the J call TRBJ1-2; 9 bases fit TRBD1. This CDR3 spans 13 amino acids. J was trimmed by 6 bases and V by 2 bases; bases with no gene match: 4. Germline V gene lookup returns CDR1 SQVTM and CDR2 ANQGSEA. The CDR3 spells CSVERDRDDGYTF. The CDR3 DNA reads TGCAGCGTTGAAAGGGACAGGGATGATGGCTACACCTTC.

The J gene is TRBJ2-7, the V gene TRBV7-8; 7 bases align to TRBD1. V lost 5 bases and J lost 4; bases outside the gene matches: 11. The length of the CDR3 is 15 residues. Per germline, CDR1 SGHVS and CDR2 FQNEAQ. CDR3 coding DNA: TGTGCCAGCAGCCCCAGACCACAGGGGCCATACGAGCAGTACTTC. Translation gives CASSPRPQGPYEQYF.

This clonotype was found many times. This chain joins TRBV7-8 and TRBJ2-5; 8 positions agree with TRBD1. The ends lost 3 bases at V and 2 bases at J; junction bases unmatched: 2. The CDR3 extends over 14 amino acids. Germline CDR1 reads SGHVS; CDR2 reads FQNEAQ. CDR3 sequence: CASSFHRGQETQYF. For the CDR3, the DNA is TGTGCCAGCAGCTTCCACAGGGGGCAAGAGACCCAGTACTTC.

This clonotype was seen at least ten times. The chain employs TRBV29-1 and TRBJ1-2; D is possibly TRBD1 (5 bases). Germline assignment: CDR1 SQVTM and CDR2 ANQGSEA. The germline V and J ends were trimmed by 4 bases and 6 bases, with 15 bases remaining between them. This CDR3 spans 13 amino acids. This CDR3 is CSVAVRDGNGYTF. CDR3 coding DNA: TGCAGCGTTGCAGTCAGGGACGGAAATGGCTACACCTTC. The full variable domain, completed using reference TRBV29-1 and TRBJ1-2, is SAVISQKPSRDICQRGTSLTIQCQVDSQVTMMFWYRQQPGQSLTLIATANQGSEATYESGFVIDKFPISRPNLTFSTLTVSNMSPEDSSIYLCSVAVRDGNGYTFGSGTRLTVV.

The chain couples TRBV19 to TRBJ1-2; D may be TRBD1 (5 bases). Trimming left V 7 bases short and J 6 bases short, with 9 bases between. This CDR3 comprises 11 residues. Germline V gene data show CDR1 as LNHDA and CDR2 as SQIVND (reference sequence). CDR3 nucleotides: TGTGCCAGTATTTGGGGGAATGGCTACACCTTC. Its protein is CASIWGNGYTF. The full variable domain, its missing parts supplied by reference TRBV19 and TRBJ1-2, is DGGITQSPKYLFRKEGQNVTLSCEQNLNHDAMYWYRQDPGQGLRLIYYSQIVNDFQKGDIAEGYSVSREKKESFPLTVTSAQKNPTAFYLCASIWGNGYTFGSGTRLTVV.

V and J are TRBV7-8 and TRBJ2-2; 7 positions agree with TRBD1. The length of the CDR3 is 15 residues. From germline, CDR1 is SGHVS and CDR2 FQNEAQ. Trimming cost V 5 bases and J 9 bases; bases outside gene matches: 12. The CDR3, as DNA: TGTGCCAGCAGCATGACAGGGATGATTCTACGGGAGCTGTTTTTT. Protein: CASSMTGMILRELFF.

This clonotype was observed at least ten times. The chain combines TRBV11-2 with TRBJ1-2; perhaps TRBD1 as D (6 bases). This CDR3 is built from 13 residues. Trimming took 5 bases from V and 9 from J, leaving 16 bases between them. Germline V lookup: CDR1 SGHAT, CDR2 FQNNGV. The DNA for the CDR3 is TGTGCCAGCAGCATTCGGACAGTCGGGCGCTACACCTTC. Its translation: CASSIRTVGRYTF.

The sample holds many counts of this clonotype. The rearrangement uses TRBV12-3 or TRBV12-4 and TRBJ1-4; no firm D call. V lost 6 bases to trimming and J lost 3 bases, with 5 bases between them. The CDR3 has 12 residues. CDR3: CASRGSNEKLFF. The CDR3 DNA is TGTGCCAGCAGGGGGTCTAATGAAAAACTGTTTTTT.

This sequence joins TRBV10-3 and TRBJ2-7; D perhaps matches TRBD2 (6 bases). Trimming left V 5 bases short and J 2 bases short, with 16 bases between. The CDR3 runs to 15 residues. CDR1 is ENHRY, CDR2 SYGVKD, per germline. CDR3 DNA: TGTGCCATCAGTCCGACGCAGACTAGTACCTACGAGCAGTACTTC. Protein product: CAISPTQTSTYEQYF.

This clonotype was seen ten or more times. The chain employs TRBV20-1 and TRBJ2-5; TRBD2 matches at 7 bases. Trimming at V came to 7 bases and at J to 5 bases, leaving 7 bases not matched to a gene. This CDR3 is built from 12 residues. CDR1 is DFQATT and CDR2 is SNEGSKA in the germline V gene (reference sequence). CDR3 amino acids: CSVTKGGETQYF. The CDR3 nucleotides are TGCAGTGTTACCAAGGGAGGGGAGACCCAGTACTTC.

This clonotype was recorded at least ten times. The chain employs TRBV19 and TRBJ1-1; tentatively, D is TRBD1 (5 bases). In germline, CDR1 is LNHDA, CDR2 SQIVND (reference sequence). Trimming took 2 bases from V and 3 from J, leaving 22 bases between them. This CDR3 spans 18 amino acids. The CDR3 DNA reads TGTGCCAGTAGTATATGGGGGGTAACGACCTCCAAACACACTGAAGCTTTCTTT. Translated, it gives CASSIWGVTTSKHTEAFF.

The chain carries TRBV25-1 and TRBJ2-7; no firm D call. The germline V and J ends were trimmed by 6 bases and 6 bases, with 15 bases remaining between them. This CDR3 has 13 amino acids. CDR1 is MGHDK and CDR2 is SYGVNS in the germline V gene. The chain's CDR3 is CASSVGLSREQYF. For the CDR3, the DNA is TGTGCCAGCAGCGTTGGGCTCTCGCGCGAGCAGTACTTC.

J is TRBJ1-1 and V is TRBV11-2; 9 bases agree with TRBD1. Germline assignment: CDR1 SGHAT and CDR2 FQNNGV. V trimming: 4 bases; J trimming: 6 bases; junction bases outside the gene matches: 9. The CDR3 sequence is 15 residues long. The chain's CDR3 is CASSYRQGQGAEAFF. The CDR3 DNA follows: TGTGCCAGCAGCTACCGACAGGGACAGGGCGCTGAAGCTTTCTTT.

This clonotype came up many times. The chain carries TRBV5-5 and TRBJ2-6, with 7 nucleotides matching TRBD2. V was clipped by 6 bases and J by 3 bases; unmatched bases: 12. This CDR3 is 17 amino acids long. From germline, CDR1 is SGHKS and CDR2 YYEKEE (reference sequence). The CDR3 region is CASTGRALLSGANVLTF. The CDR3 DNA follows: TGTGCCAGCACGGGGAGGGCCTTATTGAGTGGGGCCAACGTCCTGACTTTC.

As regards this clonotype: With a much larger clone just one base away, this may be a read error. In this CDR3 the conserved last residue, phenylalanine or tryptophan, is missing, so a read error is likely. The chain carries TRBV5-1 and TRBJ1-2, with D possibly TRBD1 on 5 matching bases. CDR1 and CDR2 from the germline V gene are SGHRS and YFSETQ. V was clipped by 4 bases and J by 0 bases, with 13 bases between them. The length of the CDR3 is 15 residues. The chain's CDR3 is CASSTWDGTNYGYTL. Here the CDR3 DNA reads TGCGCCAGCAGCACGTGGGACGGAACTAACTATGGCTACACCCTC.

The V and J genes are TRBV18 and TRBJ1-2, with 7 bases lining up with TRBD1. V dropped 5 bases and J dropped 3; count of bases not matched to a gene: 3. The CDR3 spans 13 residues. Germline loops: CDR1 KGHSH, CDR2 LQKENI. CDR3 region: CASSKGQDYGYTF. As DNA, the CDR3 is TGTGCCAGCTCAAAAGGACAGGACTATGGCTACACCTTC.

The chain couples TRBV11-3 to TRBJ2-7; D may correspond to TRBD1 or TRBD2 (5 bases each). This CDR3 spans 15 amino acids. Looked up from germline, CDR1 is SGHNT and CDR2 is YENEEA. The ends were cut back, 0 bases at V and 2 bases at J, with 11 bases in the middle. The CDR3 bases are TGTGCCAGCAGCTTAGAATCCGGGACCACCTACGAGCAGTACTTC. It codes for CASSLESGTTYEQYF. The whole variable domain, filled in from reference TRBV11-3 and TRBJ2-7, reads EAGVVQSPRYKIIEKKQPVAFWCNPISGHNTLYWYLQNLGQGPELLIRYENEEAVDDSQLPKDRFSAERLKGVDSTLKIQPAELGDSAVYLCASSLESGTTYEQYFGPGTRLTVT.

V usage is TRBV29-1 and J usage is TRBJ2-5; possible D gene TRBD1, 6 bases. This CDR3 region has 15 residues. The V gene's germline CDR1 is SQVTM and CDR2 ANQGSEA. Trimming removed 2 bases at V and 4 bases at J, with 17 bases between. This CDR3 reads CSVEMGGRGGETQYF. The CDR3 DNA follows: TGCAGCGTTGAAATGGGTGGCAGGGGCGGAGAGACCCAGTACTTC.

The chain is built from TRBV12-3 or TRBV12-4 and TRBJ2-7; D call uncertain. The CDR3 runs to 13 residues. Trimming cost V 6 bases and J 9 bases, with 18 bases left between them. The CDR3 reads CASSFDMGFGQYF. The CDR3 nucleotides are TGTGCCAGCAGCTTCGACATGGGCTTTGGGCAGTACTTC.

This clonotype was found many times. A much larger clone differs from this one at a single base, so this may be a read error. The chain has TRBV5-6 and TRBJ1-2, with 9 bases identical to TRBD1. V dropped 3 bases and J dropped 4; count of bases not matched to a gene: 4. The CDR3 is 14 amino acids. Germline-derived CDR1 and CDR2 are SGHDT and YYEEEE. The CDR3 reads CASSSGTGSYGYTF. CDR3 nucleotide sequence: TGTGCCAGCAGCTCTGGGACAGGGAGCTATGGCTACACCTTC. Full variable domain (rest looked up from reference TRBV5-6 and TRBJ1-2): DAGVTQSPTHLIKTRGQQVTLRCSPKSGHDTVSWYQQALGQGPQFIFQYYEEEERQRGNFPDRFSGHQFPNYSSELNVNALLLGDSALYLCASSSGTGSYGYTFGSGTRLTVV.

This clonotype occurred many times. The CDR3 DNA reads TGTGCCAGCAGCCAACCCAGTCGATCCTGGCCCCAGCATTTT. Translated: CASSQPSRSWPQHF. The gene calls are TRBV7-8 and TRBJ1-5; D is unclear. V shed 5 bases and J shed 9 bases, with 17 bases lying between them. Germline V lookup: CDR1 SGHVS, CDR2 FQNEAQ. There are 14 residues in the CDR3.

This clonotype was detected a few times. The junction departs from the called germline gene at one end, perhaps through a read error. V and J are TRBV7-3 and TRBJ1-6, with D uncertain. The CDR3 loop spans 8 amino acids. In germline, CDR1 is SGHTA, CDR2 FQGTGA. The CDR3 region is CASSPDPF. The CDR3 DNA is TGTGCCAGCAGCCCAGACCCGTTT. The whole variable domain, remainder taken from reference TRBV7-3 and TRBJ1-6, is GAGVSQTPSNKVTEKGKYVELRCDPISGHTALYWYRQSLGQGPEFLIYFQGTGAADDSGLPNDRFFAVRPEGSVSTLKIQRTERGDSAVYLCASSPDPFGNGTRLTVT.

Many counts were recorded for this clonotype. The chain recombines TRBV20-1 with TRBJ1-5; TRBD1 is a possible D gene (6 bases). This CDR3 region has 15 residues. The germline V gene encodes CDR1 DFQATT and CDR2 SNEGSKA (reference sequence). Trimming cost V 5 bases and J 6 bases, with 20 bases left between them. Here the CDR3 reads CSASEGGALGQPQHF. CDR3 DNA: TGCAGTGCTTCGGAGGGGGGGGCGCTGGGTCAGCCCCAGCATTTT.

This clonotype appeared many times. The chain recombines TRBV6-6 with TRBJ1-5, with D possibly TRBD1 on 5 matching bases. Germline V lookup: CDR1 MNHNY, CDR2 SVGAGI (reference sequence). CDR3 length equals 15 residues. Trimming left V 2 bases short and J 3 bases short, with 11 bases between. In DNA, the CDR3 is TGTGCCAGCAGTTACGGGGGAGAGATCAATCAGCCCCAGCATTTT. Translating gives CASSYGGEINQPQHF.

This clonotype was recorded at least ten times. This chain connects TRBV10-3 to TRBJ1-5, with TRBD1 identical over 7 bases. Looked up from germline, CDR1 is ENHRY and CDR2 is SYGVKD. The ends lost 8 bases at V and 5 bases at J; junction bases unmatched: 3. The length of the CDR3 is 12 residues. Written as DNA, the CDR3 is TGTGCCATCGGACAGGATTATCAGCCCCAGCATTTT. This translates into CAIGQDYQPQHF.

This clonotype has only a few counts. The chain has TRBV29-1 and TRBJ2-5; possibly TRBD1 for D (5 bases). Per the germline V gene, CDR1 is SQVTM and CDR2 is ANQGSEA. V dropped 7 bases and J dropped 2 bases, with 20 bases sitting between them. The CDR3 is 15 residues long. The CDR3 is CSALIWGREQETQYF. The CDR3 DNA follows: TGCAGCGCTCTGATATGGGGCAGGGAACAAGAGACCCAGTACTTC.

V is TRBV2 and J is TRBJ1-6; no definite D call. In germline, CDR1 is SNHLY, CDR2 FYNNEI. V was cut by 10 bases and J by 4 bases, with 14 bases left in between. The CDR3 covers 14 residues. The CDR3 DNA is TGTGCCAATAAGGACGGAGATTATAATTCACCCCTCCACTTT. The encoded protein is CANKDGDYNSPLHF.

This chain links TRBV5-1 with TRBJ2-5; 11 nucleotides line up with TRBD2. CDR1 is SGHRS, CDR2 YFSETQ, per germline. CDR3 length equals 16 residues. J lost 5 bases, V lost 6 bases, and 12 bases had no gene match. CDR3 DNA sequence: TGCGCCAGCACCCAAGCTCCTAGCGGGAGGAGGGAGACCCAGTACTTC. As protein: CASTQAPSGRRETQYF.

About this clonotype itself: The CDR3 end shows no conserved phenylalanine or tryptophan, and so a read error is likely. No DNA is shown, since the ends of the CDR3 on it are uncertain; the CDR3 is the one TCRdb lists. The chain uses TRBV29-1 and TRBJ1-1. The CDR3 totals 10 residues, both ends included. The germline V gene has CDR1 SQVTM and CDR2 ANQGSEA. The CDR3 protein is CSVEAGKPYS.